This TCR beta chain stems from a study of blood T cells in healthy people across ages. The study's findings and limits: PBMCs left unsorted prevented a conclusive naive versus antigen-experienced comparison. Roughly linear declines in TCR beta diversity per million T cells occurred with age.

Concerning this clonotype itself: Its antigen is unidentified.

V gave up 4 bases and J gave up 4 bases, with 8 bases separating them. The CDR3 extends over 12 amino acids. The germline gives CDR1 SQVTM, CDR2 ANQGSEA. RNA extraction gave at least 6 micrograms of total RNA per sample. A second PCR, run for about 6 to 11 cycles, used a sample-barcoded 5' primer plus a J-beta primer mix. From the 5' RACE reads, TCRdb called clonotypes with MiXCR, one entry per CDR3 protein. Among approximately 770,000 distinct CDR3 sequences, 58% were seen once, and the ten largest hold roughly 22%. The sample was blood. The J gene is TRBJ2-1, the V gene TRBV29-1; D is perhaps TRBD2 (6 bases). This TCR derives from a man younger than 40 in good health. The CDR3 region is CSVVGLYNEQFF. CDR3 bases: TGCAGCGTTGTAGGACTATACAATGAGCAGTTCTTC.